The 5 T cell receptor beta chains below come from one sample, sequenced in a study of T cell repertoires in cytomegalovirus infection. From the reads, TCRdb called clonotypes with MiXCR, one entry per CDR3 protein. The table has 900,000 to 950,000 distinct CDR3 sequences, roughly 30% seen once; the top ten hold 10% to 15%. For these TCRs, the target antigens are not known. The input for sequencing was cultured CD8+ T cells from PBMCs, taken from culture after CMV antigen stimulation. The receptors come from a human donor in good health (CMV status not recorded). Some clones in this sample may be carry-over from other donors' samples.

The chain combines TRBV6-2 or TRBV6-3 with TRBJ2-5; D gene ambiguous. From germline, CDR1 is MNHEY and CDR2 SVGEGT. Deletions cut 5 bases from V and 2 bases from J, with 12 bases between. The CDR3 covers 14 residues. The CDR3 protein is CASSTGPSQETQYF. The CDR3 DNA is TGTGCCAGCAGTACCGGACCGAGTCAAGAGACCCAGTACTTC.

The rearrangement joins TRBV6-2 or TRBV6-3 to TRBJ2-2, with 10 bases lining up with TRBD2. CDR1 is MNHEY, CDR2 SVGEGT, per germline. The V segment lost 6 bases and the J segment 5 bases; nucleotides outside the gene matches: 12. CDR3 length equals 17 residues. The CDR3 DNA reads as TGTGCCAGCAGCACCCTGGAGTTAGCGGGGGGTACCGGGGAGCTGTTTTTT. Translated: CASSTLELAGGTGELFF.

This clonotype was observed a few times. This chain links TRBV9 with TRBJ1-3; D is undetermined. This CDR3 is built from 15 residues. The V end was cut by 0 bases, the J end by 7 bases, with 14 bases between. Germline V CDR1 and CDR2: SGDLS, YYNGEE. The CDR3 nucleotides read TGTGCCAGCAGCGTAGGGGCAGGCCGAGGGAACACCATATATTTT. Protein: CASSVGAGRGNTIYF.

This clonotype came up many times. The chain's CDR3 is CASSLRSEGRGTGELFF. CDR3 nucleotide sequence: TGTGCCAGCAGCTTAAGGTCCGAGGGCCGGGGGACCGGGGAGCTGTTTTTT. This sequence joins TRBV7-6 and TRBJ2-2, with TRBD2 as a possible D gene (6 bases). Trimming took 2 bases from V and 5 from J, leaving 18 bases between them. The CDR3 extends over 17 amino acids. Per the germline V gene, CDR1 is SGHVS and CDR2 is FNYEAQ.

The V gene is TRBV15, the J gene TRBJ2-1, with 14 bases that match TRBD2. V shed 4 bases and J 4 bases; nucleotides not matched to a gene: 6. CDR1 is LNHNV and CDR2 is YYDKDF in the germline V gene (reference sequence). The CDR3 consists of 17 residues. For the CDR3, the DNA is TGTGCCACCAGCACCTCGGGACTAGCGGGGGTATACAATGAGCAGTTCTTC. It is translated as CATSTSGLAGVYNEQFF.